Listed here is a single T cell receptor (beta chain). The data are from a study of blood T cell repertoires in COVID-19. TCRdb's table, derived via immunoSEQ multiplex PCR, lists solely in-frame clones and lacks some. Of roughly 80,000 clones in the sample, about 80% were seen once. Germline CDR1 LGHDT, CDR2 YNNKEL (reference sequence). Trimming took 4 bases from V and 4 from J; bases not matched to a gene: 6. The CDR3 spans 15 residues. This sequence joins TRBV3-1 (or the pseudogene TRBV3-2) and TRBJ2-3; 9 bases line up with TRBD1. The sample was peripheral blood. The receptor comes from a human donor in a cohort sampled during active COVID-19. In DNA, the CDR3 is TGTGCCAGCAGCCGACGGACAGGGGAGGCAGATACGCAGTATTTT. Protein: CASSRRTGEADTQYF.